This TCR beta chain was documented in a study of post-analysis software for immune sequencing data. Each TCR beta cDNA library carried unique molecular identifiers. T cells numbering 1 to 10 million gave rise to around 460,000 cDNA molecules. TCRdb analysed the PCR reads with MiXCR anew, one entry per CDR3 protein. The sample lists about 540,000 distinct CDR3 sequences; roughly 34% were seen once. This clonotype appeared many times. Its matching antigen is unknown. The germline gives CDR1 MNHEY, CDR2 SVGAGI. Trimming took off 8 bases at V and 6 bases at J, with 8 bases between the two ends. The CDR3 extends over 11 amino acids. The study's findings and limits: TRBV segments more frequent in patients than in controls numbered roughly five and included TRBV5-6, TRBV5-1 and TRBV20-1.

The sequence was obtained from a girl aged 2-17 years with multiple sclerosis. The chain uses TRBV6-5 and TRBJ2-1; TRBD1 is a possible D gene (5 bases). The sequencing sample was made of blood. The CDR3: CASGQGNEQFF. The CDR3 bases are TGTGCCAGCGGCCAGGGCAATGAGCAGTTCTTC.